The 27 T cell receptor beta chains below all came from one sample that was sequenced in a study of blood T cell repertoires in COVID-19. Using immunoSEQ multiplex PCR, the repertoire was profiled, and TCRdb retains in-frame clones only, with some absent. The table lists some 320,000 clones, approximately 90% of them singletons. Input material: PBMCs or T cells enriched from blood (not recorded which). These receptors were obtained from a woman aged 30 to 39 who had been exposed to COVID-19.

This chain joins TRBV10-3 and TRBJ1-4; no reliable D call. Trimming shortened V by 4 bases and J by 4 bases, and 7 bases separated the two germline ends. Per the germline V gene, CDR1 is ENHRY and CDR2 is SYGVKD. The CDR3 loop spans 13 amino acids. The CDR3: CAISGAGNEKLFF. The CDR3 DNA reads TGTGCCATCAGTGGGGCTGGTAATGAAAAACTGTTTTTT.

To note about this clone: This same CDR3 is encoded by further DNA sequences in the sample. CDR3: CAISDPGTVNTEAFF. The DNA for the CDR3 is TGTGCCATCAGTGACCCCGGGACAGTAAACACTGAAGCTTTCTTT. This chain uses TRBV10-3 with TRBJ1-1, with 7 bases fitting TRBD1. CDR3 length equals 15 residues. V shed 3 bases and J 2 bases; nucleotides not matched to a gene: 6. Per the germline V gene, CDR1 is ENHRY and CDR2 is SYGVKD.

The rearrangement uses TRBV29-1 and TRBJ2-1; a weak D match, TRBD2 (7 bases). There are 16 residues in the CDR3. Germline CDR1 SQVTM, CDR2 ANQGSEA. Trimming stripped 8 bases from V and 1 base from J, with 21 bases between. The chain's CDR3 is CSLLRPGGLSYNEQFF. CDR3 DNA sequence: TGCAGCCTCCTTCGACCCGGGGGGCTTTCCTACAATGAGCAGTTCTTC.

The chain is built from TRBV5-1 and TRBJ1-1; the D is unclear. There are 15 residues in the CDR3. Germline CDR1 and CDR2: SGHRS and YFSETQ. The V gene lost 0 bases and the J gene lost 1 base, with 10 bases spanning the gap. The CDR3 nucleotides read TGCGCCAGCAGCTTGGTGGTGAGTCCGAACACTGAAGCTTTCTTT. Amino acid sequence: CASSLVVSPNTEAFF.

This rearrangement joins TRBV7-9 to TRBJ2-7, with 7 bases fitting TRBD1. The V gene's germline CDR1 is SEHNR and CDR2 FQNEAQ (reference sequence). The CDR3 has 15 residues. V lost 1 base to trimming and J lost 7 bases; unmatched junction nucleotides: 10. CDR3 region: CASSLVVRGMEEQYF. In DNA, the CDR3 is TGTGCCAGCAGCTTAGTGGTCAGGGGGATGGAGGAGCAGTACTTC.

The rearrangement joins TRBV7-8 to TRBJ2-7, with 12 bases fitting TRBD1. The CDR3 is 16 residues long. J lost 9 bases, V lost 5 bases, and 14 bases had no gene match. From germline, CDR1 is SGHVS and CDR2 FQNEAQ. The CDR3 sequence: CASSPGTGGASSGQYF. The CDR3 nucleotides are TGTGCCAGCAGCCCTGGGACAGGGGGCGCCTCCTCCGGGCAGTACTTC.

The chain carries TRBV11-3 and TRBJ2-7; 7 bases are shared with TRBD1. Germline trimming cut 3 bases from V and 2 bases from J; bases unmatched to any gene: 1. This CDR3 region has 13 residues. Germline V CDR1 and CDR2: SGHNT, YENEEA. The CDR3 sequence: CASSFTGAYEQYF. The DNA for the CDR3 is TGTGCCAGCAGCTTCACAGGGGCCTACGAGCAGTACTTC.

This chain links TRBV5-4 with TRBJ2-2; 12 bases match TRBD1. The length of the CDR3 is 15 residues. Per germline, CDR1 SGHNT and CDR2 YYREEE (reference sequence). V trimming: 4 bases; J trimming: 6 bases; junction bases outside the gene matches: 4. The DNA of the CDR3 is TGTGCCAGCAGCACCCGGGACAGGGGGCCCGGGGAGCTGTTTTTT. Amino acids: CASSTRDRGPGELFF.

This clone was picked up a small number of times. The chain has TRBV6-5 and TRBJ2-7, with 7 bases fitting TRBD1. The CDR3 covers 13 residues. The trim removed 5 bases at V and 3 bases at J, leaving 4 bases unmatched. The germline V gene encodes CDR1 MNHEY and CDR2 SVGAGI. CDR3 in DNA: TGTGCCAGCAGTCCCGACAGGGTCTACGAGCAGTACTTC. This encodes CASSPDRVYEQYF.

This chain connects TRBV7-2 to TRBJ1-5, with D maybe TRBD1 (5 bases). There are 15 residues in the CDR3. Per the germline V gene, CDR1 is SGHTA and CDR2 is FQGNSA. V lost 4 bases to trimming and J lost 0 bases, with 10 bases between them. This CDR3 is CASSSRQYSNQPQHF. The CDR3 region has the DNA TGTGCCAGCAGCTCCCGACAGTATAGCAATCAGCCCCAGCATTTT.

This chain uses TRBV18 with TRBJ2-2, with D hard to call. The CDR3 contains 16 residues. The germline gives CDR1 KGHSH, CDR2 LQKENI. Between the trimmed V and J ends, which lost 3 bases and 4 bases, there was a span of 15 bases. The CDR3 is CASSPLTPPGTGELFF. As DNA, the CDR3 is TGTGCCAGCTCACCCTTGACTCCCCCTGGCACCGGGGAGCTGTTTTTT.

The V gene is TRBV3-1 (or the pseudogene TRBV3-2), the J gene TRBJ2-1, with TRBD2 matching over 11 bases. Trimming took 4 bases from V and 4 from J; bases not matched to a gene: 6. The CDR3 extends over 16 amino acids. The germline V gene has CDR1 LGHDT and CDR2 YNNKEL (reference sequence). The CDR3 region is CASSRSGTSGYNEQFF. The DNA for the CDR3 is TGTGCCAGCAGCCGGAGTGGGACTAGCGGATACAATGAGCAGTTCTTC.

This chain joins TRBV2 and TRBJ2-7, with D perhaps TRBD1 (5 bases). CDR3 size: 15 residues. V was pared by 3 bases and J by 3 bases, with 15 bases between. Germline values: CDR1 SNHLY, CDR2 FYNNEI. The CDR3 is CASSERQGRYYEQYF. The CDR3 coding sequence is TGTGCCAGCAGTGAGCGTCAGGGCCGCTACTACGAGCAGTACTTC.

This chain joins TRBV9 and TRBJ1-5, with TRBD1 matching over 7 bases. CDR1 is SGDLS, CDR2 YYNGEE, per germline. The CDR3 is 17 residues long. V lost 3 bases to trimming and J lost 0 bases; unmatched junction nucleotides: 9. The CDR3 region is CASSAGQVPDSNQPQHF. The CDR3 DNA follows: TGTGCCAGCAGCGCAGGACAGGTACCGGATAGCAATCAGCCCCAGCATTTT.

The genes are TRBV19 and TRBJ1-6; no reliable D call. The germline V gene encodes CDR1 LNHDA and CDR2 SQIVND (reference sequence). The germline V and J ends were trimmed by 4 bases and 10 bases, with 8 bases remaining between them. The CDR3 extends over 12 amino acids. The DNA for the CDR3 is TGTGCCAGTAGTAGATCAGGATCACCCCTCCACTTT. Amino acids: CASSRSGSPLHF.

The rearrangement links TRBV5-6 to TRBJ1-3; D not resolved. The germline CDR1 and CDR2 sequences are SGHDT and YYEEEE. This CDR3 contains 15 residues. Trimming took 0 bases from V and 0 from J, leaving 7 bases between them. CDR3 protein: CASSLGRSSGNTIYF. The CDR3 region has the DNA TGTGCCAGCAGCTTGGGACGGAGCTCTGGAAACACCATATATTTT.

The chain couples TRBV7-2 to TRBJ2-3; 8 bases are a match to TRBD1. Germline lookup yields CDR1 SGHTA and CDR2 FQGNSA. After removal of 5 bases from V and 0 bases from J, the junction contained 4 bases not matched to a gene. This CDR3 spans 15 amino acids. In DNA, the CDR3 is TGTGCCAGCAGCCCTGGACAGGGAAGCACAGATACGCAGTATTTT. This sequence encodes CASSPGQGSTDTQYF.

The chain links TRBV9 to TRBJ1-2, with D uncertain. CDR1 and CDR2 (germline): SGDLS, YYNGEE. CDR3 length equals 15 residues. The V end lost 0 bases, the J end lost 3 bases, and 12 bases lay between the germline ends. The CDR3 loop is CASSVDNGGYYGYTF. CDR3 nucleotide sequence: TGTGCCAGCAGCGTAGATAACGGAGGATACTATGGCTACACCTTC.

V usage is TRBV15 and J usage is TRBJ1-1; TRBD1 is a possible D gene (6 bases). CDR3 length: 13 amino acids. The germline V gene has CDR1 LNHNV and CDR2 YYDKDF (reference sequence). Trimming left V 2 bases short and J 9 bases short, with 13 bases between. CDR3: CATSRSRQVKAFF. CDR3 bases: TGTGCCACCAGCAGATCTAGACAGGTAAAAGCTTTCTTT.

The chain employs TRBV5-1 and TRBJ1-1; TRBD1 matches 8 bases. The CDR3 contains 17 residues. Germline loops: CDR1 SGHRS, CDR2 YFSETQ. Trimming at V came to 0 bases and at J to 4 bases, leaving 11 bases not matched to a gene. The CDR3 DNA is TGCGCCAGCAGCTTGGACCACCGCGGACAGGGACCCACTGAAGCTTTCTTT. Translated, it gives CASSLDHRGQGPTEAFF.

In this sample, this clone turned up a few times. The chain combines TRBV4-1 with TRBJ2-5, with TRBD2 identical over 8 bases. This CDR3 comprises 13 residues. Germline trimming cut 8 bases from V and 5 bases from J; bases unmatched to any gene: 7. From germline, CDR1 is MGHRA and CDR2 YSYEKL. The CDR3 spells CASSRGGVETQYF. Written as DNA, the CDR3 is TGCGCCAGCTCCCGGGGGGGCGTGGAGACCCAGTACTTC.

This chain links TRBV7-2 with TRBJ1-2; D possibly corresponds to TRBD1 (5 bases). Germline values: CDR1 SGHTA, CDR2 FQGNSA. The CDR3 contains 14 residues. V shed 6 bases and J shed 8 bases, with 19 bases lying between them. CDR3 sequence: CASSIDEGVKGYTF. The CDR3 region has the DNA TGTGCCAGCAGTATTGACGAAGGGGTCAAGGGCTACACCTTC. Based on the CDR3 plus reference TRBV7-2 and TRBJ1-2, the full variable domain is GAGVSQSPSNKVTEKGKDVELRCDPISGHTALYWYRQSLGQGLEFLIYFQGNSAPDKSGLPSDRFSAERTGGSVSTLTIQRTQQEDSAVYLCASSIDEGVKGYTFGSGTRLTVV.

The chain joins TRBV5-4 to TRBJ1-1; D is unclear. V shed 2 bases and J shed 4 bases, with 6 bases lying between them. The CDR3 is 12 amino acids. The V gene's germline CDR1 is SGHNT and CDR2 YYREEE (reference sequence). The CDR3 protein is CASSLEATEAFF. The CDR3 DNA reads as TGTGCCAGCAGCTTAGAAGCCACTGAAGCTTTCTTT.

J is TRBJ2-3 and V is TRBV7-7, with 9 bases aligning to TRBD2. The V and J ends lost 6 bases and 0 bases, in that order; junction bases with no gene match: 4. The CDR3 is made up of 15 amino acids. The V gene's germline CDR1 is SSHAT and CDR2 FNYEAQ (reference sequence). The CDR3 DNA is TGTGCCAGCAGTCCTAGCGGGGCCAGCACAGATACGCAGTATTTT. This encodes CASSPSGASTDTQYF.

This clone showed up just a few times. The rearrangement uses TRBV5-1 and TRBJ1-1, with D possibly matching TRBD1 (5 bases). The CDR3 is 15 residues long. Trimming took 3 bases from V and 4 from J, leaving 16 bases between them. The germline V gene encodes CDR1 SGHRS and CDR2 YFSETQ. The DNA of the CDR3 is TGCGCCAGCAGCTCGGGAGGGGTGGAGGGCACTGAAGCTTTCTTT. It translates to CASSSGGVEGTEAFF.

This chain connects TRBV18 to TRBJ2-3; no definite D call. There are 14 residues in the CDR3. Trimming left V 3 bases short and J 6 bases short, with 13 bases between. Germline values: CDR1 KGHSH, CDR2 LQKENI. The CDR3 loop is CASSPSSARDTQYF. The CDR3, as DNA: TGTGCCAGCTCACCGTCGTCGGCGCGGGATACGCAGTATTTT.

This sequence joins TRBV28 and TRBJ2-7, with D tentatively TRBD2 (7 bases). V shed 8 bases and J shed 2 bases, with 19 bases lying between them. Germline-derived CDR1 and CDR2 are MDHEN and SYDVKM. The CDR3 contains 15 residues. The chain's CDR3 is CASSLGGGIPYEQYF. Written as DNA, the CDR3 is TGTGCCAGCTCTTTAGGGGGGGGTATTCCCTACGAGCAGTACTTC.